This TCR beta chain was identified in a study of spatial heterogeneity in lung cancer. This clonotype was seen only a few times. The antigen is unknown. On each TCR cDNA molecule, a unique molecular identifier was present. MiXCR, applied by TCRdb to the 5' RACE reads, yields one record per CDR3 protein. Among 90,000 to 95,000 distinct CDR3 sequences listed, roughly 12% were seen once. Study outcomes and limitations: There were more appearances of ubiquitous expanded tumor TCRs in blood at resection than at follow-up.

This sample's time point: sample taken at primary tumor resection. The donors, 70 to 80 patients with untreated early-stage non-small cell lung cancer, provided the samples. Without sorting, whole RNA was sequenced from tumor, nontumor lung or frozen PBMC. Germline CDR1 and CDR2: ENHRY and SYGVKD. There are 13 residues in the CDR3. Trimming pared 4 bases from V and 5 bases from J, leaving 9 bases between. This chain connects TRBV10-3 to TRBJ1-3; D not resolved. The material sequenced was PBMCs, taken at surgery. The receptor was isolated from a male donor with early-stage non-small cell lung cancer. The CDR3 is CAISAQERNTIYF. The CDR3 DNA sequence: TGTGCCATCAGTGCGCAGGAAAGAAACACCATATATTTT.